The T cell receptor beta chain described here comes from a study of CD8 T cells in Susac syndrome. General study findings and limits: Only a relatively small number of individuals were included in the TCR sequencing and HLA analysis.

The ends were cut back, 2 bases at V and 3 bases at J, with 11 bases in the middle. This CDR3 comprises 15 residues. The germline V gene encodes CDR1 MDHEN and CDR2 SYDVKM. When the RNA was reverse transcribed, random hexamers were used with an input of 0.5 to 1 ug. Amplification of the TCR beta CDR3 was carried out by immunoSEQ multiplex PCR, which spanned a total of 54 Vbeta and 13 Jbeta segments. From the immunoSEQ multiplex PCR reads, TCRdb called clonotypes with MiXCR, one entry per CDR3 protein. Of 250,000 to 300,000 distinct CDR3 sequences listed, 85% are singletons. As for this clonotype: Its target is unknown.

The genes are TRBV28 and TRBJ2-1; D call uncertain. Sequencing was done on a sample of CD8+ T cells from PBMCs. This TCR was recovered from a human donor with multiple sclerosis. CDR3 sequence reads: CASSLGNPFYNEQFF. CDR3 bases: TGTGCCAGCAGTTTAGGGAACCCCTTCTACAATGAGCAGTTCTTC.